The next 25 T cell receptor beta chains were all read from a single sample in a study of CD4 T cells in relation to SARS-CoV-2 and coronaviruses. Unexposed donor CD4+ T cells date from 2011-2018, before the COVID-19 pandemic. Isolation of CD4+ T cells took place after about 10 days in culture. Their recognized antigens are unknown. The assay was immunoSEQ multiplex PCR, and TCRdb's table has in-frame clones only and misses some. This sample carries around 25,000 clones, 73% of them seen once, and the ten largest clones take around a fifth. Sequenced: CD4+ T cells from PBMCs, cultured in vitro. The receptors here all came from a human donor in good health.

CDR3 in amino acids: CASSLNLGQTLYEQYF. The CDR3 coding sequence is TGTGCCAGCAGCCTAAACCTGGGACAGACACTATACGAGCAGTACTTC. The chain carries TRBV5-5 and TRBJ2-7; 7 bases fit TRBD1. The CDR3 sequence is 16 residues long. Losses at the gene ends were 4 bases for V and 4 bases for J; bases not matched to a gene: 14. In germline, CDR1 is SGHKS, CDR2 YYEKEE (reference sequence). Using reference TRBV5-5 and TRBJ2-7 for the parts outside the CDR3, the full variable domain is DAGVTQSPTHLIKTRGQQVTLRCSPISGHKSVSWYQQVLGQGPQFIFQYYEKEERGRGNFPDRFSARQFPNYSSELNVNALLLGDSALYLCASSLNLGQTLYEQYFGPGTRLTVT.

The gene calls are TRBV2 and TRBJ1-6, with D unclear. V was pared by 0 bases and J by 7 bases, with 10 bases between. Per the germline V gene, CDR1 is SNHLY and CDR2 is FYNNEI. This CDR3 contains 15 residues. The DNA for the CDR3 is TGTGCCAGCAGTGAAGCGCTTCACCGGAATTCACCCCTCCACTTT. Protein product: CASSEALHRNSPLHF.

This clone was found a few times. This chain connects TRBV7-9 to TRBJ1-1, with D tentatively TRBD1 (5 bases). From germline, CDR1 is SEHNR and CDR2 FQNEAQ (reference sequence). This CDR3 spans 11 amino acids. V was pared by 0 bases and J by 10 bases, with 6 bases between. The CDR3 region has the DNA TGTGCCAGCAGCTTAGCGGGGACAGCTTTCTTT. It is translated as CASSLAGTAFF.

The chain is built from TRBV4-1 and TRBJ1-6; D gene unclear. The germline V and J ends were trimmed by 1 base and 7 bases, with 8 bases remaining between them. Germline V gives CDR1 MGHRA, CDR2 YSYEKL. The CDR3 runs to 14 residues. CDR3 amino acids: CASSQGNRNSPLHF. CDR3 in DNA: TGCGCCAGCAGCCAAGGAAACAGAAATTCACCCCTCCACTTT.

The chain links TRBV10-3 to TRBJ2-7; 7 nucleotides agree with TRBD2. Germline lookup yields CDR1 ENHRY and CDR2 SYGVKD. With 0 bases clipped from V and 1 base from J, the junction kept 3 bases outside the gene matches. This CDR3 region has 15 residues. This CDR3 is CAISESLAESYEQYF. The CDR3 nucleotides are TGTGCCATCAGTGAGTCTCTAGCGGAGTCCTACGAGCAGTACTTC.

The chain employs TRBV18 and TRBJ1-2; 8 bases match TRBD1. CDR1 KGHSH and CDR2 LQKENI come from the germline V gene. Trimming removed 2 bases from V and 2 bases from J; junction bases left unmatched: 7. The CDR3 totals 16 residues. The CDR3 nucleotides read TGTGCCAGCTCACCAACTCCAGGGGGCCTCAACTATGGCTACACCTTC. Its translation: CASSPTPGGLNYGYTF.

The chain joins TRBV7-9 to TRBJ2-5; maybe TRBD2 (5 bases). The CDR3 covers 13 residues. The V end lost 5 bases, the J end lost 1 base, and 8 bases lay between the germline ends. CDR1 is SEHNR, CDR2 FQNEAQ, per germline (reference sequence). In nucleotides, the CDR3 is TGTGCCAGCAGCCTGGAGGTCCAAGAGACCCAGTACTTC. This codes for CASSLEVQETQYF.

The rearrangement uses TRBV29-1 and TRBJ2-2; 8 bases map to TRBD1. This CDR3 is built from 15 residues. CDR1 and CDR2 from the germline V gene are SQVTM and ANQGSEA. The V and J ends lost 3 bases and 3 bases, in that order; junction bases with no gene match: 6. CDR3 nucleotide sequence: TGCAGCGTTGACCAGGGGGCCCCAGACACCGGGGAGCTGTTTTTT. Its protein is CSVDQGAPDTGELFF.

This clone was seen more than once but under ten times. The V gene is TRBV11-2, the J gene TRBJ2-1; D is undetermined. The CDR3 is 14 amino acids. From germline, CDR1 is SGHAT and CDR2 FQNNGV. V gave up 2 bases and J gave up 0 bases, with 5 bases separating them. For the CDR3, the DNA is TGTGCCAGCAGCTTACGAGGCTCCTACAATGAGCAGTTCTTC. Translating it yields CASSLRGSYNEQFF.

The chain is built from TRBV3-1 (or the pseudogene TRBV3-2) and TRBJ1-1; D is unresolved. The CDR3 extends over 14 amino acids. Germline V gene lookup returns CDR1 LGHDT and CDR2 YNNKEL (reference sequence). Trimming cost V 0 bases and J 2 bases, with 7 bases left between them. This CDR3 is CASSQDQRNTEAFF. The CDR3 nucleotides are TGTGCCAGCAGCCAAGATCAGAGAAACACTGAAGCTTTCTTT.

This chain links TRBV19 with TRBJ2-3; TRBD2 agrees at 9 bases. Germline V gene data show CDR1 as LNHDA and CDR2 as SQIVND (reference sequence). Trimming took 6 bases from V and 2 from J; bases not matched to a gene: 3. The CDR3 loop spans 14 amino acids. The CDR3 region is CASRLAGDTDTQYF. The CDR3 DNA sequence: TGTGCCAGTAGATTAGCGGGGGACACAGATACGCAGTATTTT.

The V gene is TRBV7-3, the J gene TRBJ2-1; TRBD2 matches at 10 bases. CDR1 is SGHTA, CDR2 FQGTGA, per germline. V lost 1 base and J lost 8; bases outside the gene matches: 11. This CDR3 has 17 residues. The CDR3 reads CASSLRVEAGGMDEQFF. CDR3 bases: TGTGCCAGCAGCTTAAGGGTCGAAGCGGGAGGGATGGATGAGCAGTTCTTC.

V usage is TRBV5-1 and J usage is TRBJ2-3; D possibly corresponds to TRBD1 (6 bases). CDR1 SGHRS and CDR2 YFSETQ come from the germline V gene. Deletions cut 7 bases from V and 4 bases from J, with 16 bases between. The CDR3 runs to 14 residues. The DNA of the CDR3 is TGCGCCAGCCGACGGGACACCCTCCCAGATACGCAGTATTTT. Its protein is CASRRDTLPDTQYF.

This CDR3 is CASSPRDYRGTEAFF. The CDR3 DNA is TGTGCCAGCAGCCCACGAGACTACCGTGGGACTGAAGCTTTCTTT. V usage is TRBV7-2 and J usage is TRBJ1-1, with D unclear. The CDR3 runs to 15 residues. Trimming pared 5 bases from V and 5 bases from J, leaving 18 bases between. Looked up from germline, CDR1 is SGHTA and CDR2 is FQGNSA.

V usage is TRBV19 and J usage is TRBJ1-2; tentative D call: TRBD1 (5 bases). CDR3 length: 10 amino acids. Germline V gene sequence: CDR1 LNHDA, CDR2 SQIVND (reference sequence). The CDR3 sequence: CGEQDYGYTF. CDR3 nucleotides: TGTGGTGAACAGGATTATGGCTACACCTTC.

The chain has TRBV2 and TRBJ2-7; D unclear. The germline V and J ends were trimmed by 6 bases and 9 bases, with 18 bases remaining between them. The CDR3 runs 13 residues. CDR1 SNHLY and CDR2 FYNNEI come from the germline V gene. Written as DNA, the CDR3 is TGTGCCAGCAGCCGTGGGCGCGACGGTGGGCAGTACTTC. Amino acid sequence: CASSRGRDGGQYF.

This clone was seen only a few times. The junction does not match germline at one end; this may be a read error. The chain has TRBV5-6 and TRBJ2-7, with a tentative D call TRBD2 (6 bases). CDR1 is SGHDT and CDR2 is YYEEEE in the germline V gene. The CDR3 covers 11 residues. CDR3 sequence (DNA): TGTGCCAGCAGCTCGGACTATACTGAGGACTTC. Protein sequence: CASSSDYTEDF.

The chain couples TRBV11-3 to TRBJ2-1, with 9 bases lining up with TRBD1. Germline values: CDR1 SGHNT, CDR2 YENEEA. Trimming at V came to 5 bases and at J to 1 base, leaving 6 bases not matched to a gene. This CDR3 contains 16 residues. CDR3 nucleotides: TGTGCCAGCAGCCGAAGTGGACAGGGGTCCTACAATGAGCAGTTCTTC. As protein: CASSRSGQGSYNEQFF.

This sequence joins TRBV2 and TRBJ2-3; TRBD2 matches 9 bases. J was trimmed by 6 bases and V by 5 bases; bases with no gene match: 12. Germline assignment: CDR1 SNHLY and CDR2 FYNNEI. This CDR3 has 16 amino acids. Written as DNA, the CDR3 is TGTGCCAGCAGTAAAAGCCAGCGGGGGGCCCGGGATACGCAGTATTTT. This translates into CASSKSQRGARDTQYF.

The chain recombines TRBV10-2 with TRBJ1-1; D possibly corresponds to TRBD1 (6 bases). Germline V gene sequence: CDR1 WSHSY, CDR2 SAAADI. The CDR3 loop spans 13 amino acids. V lost 0 bases to trimming and J lost 8 bases, with 10 bases between them. The CDR3 here is CASSESWGTEAFF. CDR3 DNA sequence: TGCGCCAGCAGTGAGTCCTGGGGGACAGAAGCTTTCTTT.

The chain carries TRBV5-1 and TRBJ2-2; either TRBD1 or TRBD2 may fit D (5 bases each). This CDR3 spans 14 amino acids. The germline V gene encodes CDR1 SGHRS and CDR2 YFSETQ. V was shortened by 2 bases and J by 1 base, with 6 bases between the two germline ends. CDR3 coding DNA: TGCGCCAGCAGCTTTGGGGGGAACACCGGGGAGCTGTTTTTT. It is translated as CASSFGGNTGELFF.

This chain joins TRBV29-1 and TRBJ2-7; 8 bases are a match to TRBD1. The CDR3 length is 13 residues. The germline V gene encodes CDR1 SQVTM and CDR2 ANQGSEA. V shed 4 bases, J shed 3 bases, and the junction held 5 bases outside the gene matches. CDR3 DNA: TGCAGCGTTGCTCAGGGGGCGAACTACGAGCAGTACTTC. Protein product: CSVAQGANYEQYF.

This sequence joins TRBV25-1 and TRBJ1-4, with D perhaps TRBD1 (6 bases). The CDR3 runs 14 residues. The germline V gene has CDR1 MGHDK and CDR2 SYGVNS. Between the trimmed V and J ends, which lost 9 bases and 8 bases, there was a span of 19 bases. The CDR3 loop is CASQTQGRLEKLFF. The CDR3, as DNA: TGTGCCAGTCAAACCCAGGGGAGGTTGGAAAAACTGTTTTTT.

This clone was detected only once. The rearrangement joins TRBV3-1 (or the pseudogene TRBV3-2) to TRBJ2-5; TRBD2 matches at 12 bases. The germline CDR1 and CDR2 sequences are LGHDT and YNNKEL (reference sequence). The ends lost 3 bases at V and 9 bases at J; junction bases unmatched: 11. CDR3 length: 16 amino acids. CDR3 protein: CASSHELAGGGVAQYF. CDR3 bases: TGTGCCAGCAGCCACGAACTAGCGGGGGGTGGCGTGGCCCAGTACTTC.

This clone has a single count. This rearrangement joins TRBV12-5 to TRBJ2-3; D possibly corresponds to TRBD2 (5 bases). V lost 2 bases, J lost 0 bases, and 18 bases lay in between. CDR1 LGHNT and CDR2 FRNRAP come from the germline V gene. This CDR3 region has 18 residues. The CDR3 region has the DNA TGTGCTAGTGGTTTGAAACCGAAATTAGCGCAGAGCACAGATACGCAGTATTTT. As protein: CASGLKPKLAQSTDTQYF.